What follows are 26 T cell receptor beta chains derived from one specimen sequenced in a study of shared clonotypes between healthy human individuals. Positively selected for CCR7, the CD45RO-negative cells used as naive CD8 cells excluded terminally differentiated effector memory CD45RA+ cells. Libraries were prepared by immunoSEQ multiplex PCR; TCRdb keeps only in-frame clonotypes and omits some of them. Of about 2,100,000 clones listed, under 95% are singletons. The sequencing sample was made of naive CD8+ T cells from PBMCs. These receptors were taken from a man aged 18 to 29 in good health. Some clones in this sample may be carry-over from other donors' samples.

V and J are TRBV29-1 and TRBJ2-1, with a possible D match to TRBD1 (6 bases). V gave up 0 bases and J gave up 8 bases, with 20 bases separating them. The CDR3 covers 16 residues. Germline lookup yields CDR1 SQVTM and CDR2 ANQGSEA. CDR3 in DNA: TGCAGCGTTGAAGATGCTCGGGGACATGATCCGGATGAGCAGTTCTTC. This gives the protein CSVEDARGHDPDEQFF.

This clone has more than one count but fewer than ten. The rearrangement joins TRBV9 to TRBJ2-2; TRBD1 matches at 7 bases. Trimming cost V 4 bases and J 3 bases; bases outside gene matches: 6. The CDR3 consists of 15 residues. Per the germline V gene, CDR1 is SGDLS and CDR2 is YYNGEE. The CDR3 coding sequence is TGTGCCAGCAGCCTGGGACAGTCTTACACCGGGGAGCTGTTTTTT. It specifies CASSLGQSYTGELFF.

This chain uses TRBV29-1 with TRBJ2-7; TRBD1 aligns across 10 bases. The CDR3 extends over 15 amino acids. Germline CDR1 reads SQVTM; CDR2 reads ANQGSEA. The V segment lost 5 bases and the J segment 2 bases; nucleotides outside the gene matches: 9. The chain's CDR3 is CSVSSDRGRTYEQYF. CDR3 bases: TGCAGCGTTTCTTCTGACAGGGGGCGAACCTACGAGCAGTACTTC.

This chain joins TRBV30 and TRBJ1-2; maybe TRBD1 (6 bases). The CDR3 consists of 14 residues. CDR1 and CDR2 (germline): GTSNPN, SVGIG (reference sequence). Trimming took off 2 bases at V and 6 bases at J, with 16 bases between the two ends. Here the CDR3 reads CAWSTHRVLDGYTF. For the CDR3, the DNA is TGTGCCTGGAGTACTCACAGGGTTCTAGATGGCTACACCTTC.

The J gene is TRBJ2-1, the V gene TRBV7-9; the match to TRBD2 covers 7 bases. Unmatched junction bases numbered 8, after V lost 4 bases and J lost 8 bases. Germline CDR1 is SEHNR and CDR2 is FQNEAQ (reference sequence). The CDR3 runs 14 residues. This chain's CDR3 is CASSYGTKQDEQFF. CDR3 in DNA: TGTGCCAGCAGCTACGGGACTAAGCAGGATGAGCAGTTCTTC. Complete variable domain (other parts from reference TRBV7-9 and TRBJ2-1): DTGVSQNPRHKITKRGQNVTFRCDPISEHNRLYWYRQTLGQGPEFLTYFQNEAQLEKSRLLSDRFSAERPKGSFSTLEIQRTEQGDSAMYLCASSYGTKQDEQFFGPGTRLTVL.

The rearrangement links TRBV4-3 to TRBJ2-7; 15 bases line up with TRBD2. Germline V gives CDR1 LGHNA, CDR2 YSLEER. The CDR3 spans 16 residues. Germline trimming cut 4 bases from V and 6 bases from J; bases unmatched to any gene: 7. The CDR3 loop reads CASSPGLAGGPGEQYF. Written as DNA, the CDR3 is TGCGCCAGCAGCCCAGGACTAGCGGGAGGGCCGGGCGAGCAGTACTTC.

The genes are TRBV28 and TRBJ2-2; 10 nucleotides match TRBD1. The CDR3 length is 15 residues. The V segment lost 4 bases and the J segment 5 bases; nucleotides outside the gene matches: 4. The germline V gene encodes CDR1 MDHEN and CDR2 SYDVKM. CDR3 in amino acids: CASSSGQGGTGELFF. The CDR3 region has the DNA TGTGCCAGCAGTTCCGGACAGGGGGGAACCGGGGAGCTGTTTTTT.

Comment on this clone: The identical CDR3 is also encoded by other nucleotide sequences in the sample. The chain recombines TRBV7-9 with TRBJ1-5; no clear D. V gave up 1 base and J gave up 4 bases, with 8 bases separating them. This CDR3 is 14 amino acids long. Germline lookup yields CDR1 SEHNR and CDR2 FQNEAQ (reference sequence). The CDR3 region is CASSLGGVNQPQHF. CDR3 coding DNA: TGTGCCAGCAGCTTAGGCGGGGTTAATCAGCCCCAGCATTTT.

Comment on this clone: Different DNA sequences within this sample yield the same CDR3. The chain couples TRBV9 to TRBJ2-7; D is unresolved. Germline-derived CDR1 and CDR2 are SGDLS and YYNGEE. Trimming took 0 bases from V and 2 from J, leaving 9 bases between them. The CDR3 is made up of 14 amino acids. As DNA, the CDR3 is TGTGCCAGCAGCGTAGGGGGTCCTACCTACGAGCAGTACTTC. This gives the protein CASSVGGPTYEQYF.

The chain uses TRBV4-1 and TRBJ2-7, with a tentative D call TRBD2 (7 bases). CDR3 length: 14 residues. Per germline, CDR1 MGHRA and CDR2 YSYEKL. Trimming shortened V by 1 base and J by 5 bases, and 12 bases separated the two germline ends. CDR3 DNA sequence: TGCGCCAGCAGCCAAGTGGGGGGGCCGAACGAGCAGTACTTC. This codes for CASSQVGGPNEQYF.

The chain joins TRBV7-9 to TRBJ2-7; 10 bases are a match to TRBD2. V lost 8 bases to trimming and J lost 4 bases; unmatched junction nucleotides: 5. The CDR3 loop spans 13 amino acids. Germline assignment: CDR1 SEHNR and CDR2 FQNEAQ (reference sequence). CDR3 sequence: CASGGTSAYEQYF. DNA for the CDR3: TGTGCCAGCGGCGGGACTAGCGCGTACGAGCAGTACTTC.

The rearrangement links TRBV5-1 to TRBJ2-2; a weak D match, TRBD1 (5 bases). The CDR3 consists of 16 residues. The V gene's germline CDR1 is SGHRS and CDR2 YFSETQ. V was cut by 4 bases and J by 5 bases, with 18 bases left in between. CDR3 nucleotide sequence: TGCGCCAGCAGCGCCTGGGTCCAGGGAAGTACCGGGGAGCTGTTTTTT. Translating it yields CASSAWVQGSTGELFF.

The chain recombines TRBV5-1 with TRBJ2-7; D might be TRBD1 (7 bases). V gave up 0 bases and J gave up 7 bases, with 14 bases separating them. Germline values: CDR1 SGHRS, CDR2 YFSETQ. The CDR3 has 14 residues. CDR3 in amino acids: CASSLAGGQWEQYF. CDR3 in DNA: TGCGCCAGCAGCTTGGCCGGGGGACAGTGGGAGCAGTACTTC.

This chain links TRBV7-9 with TRBJ2-7; the D gene could be TRBD1 or TRBD2 (5 bases each). Germline-derived CDR1 and CDR2 are SEHNR and FQNEAQ (reference sequence). CDR3 length equals 16 residues. V shed 6 bases and J shed 2 bases, with 20 bases lying between them. The CDR3 reads CASRPRSTEGTYEQYF. DNA for the CDR3: TGTGCCAGCAGGCCGAGGTCGACAGAGGGTACCTACGAGCAGTACTTC. The full variable domain, rest sourced from reference TRBV7-9 and TRBJ2-7, is DTGVSQNPRHKITKRGQNVTFRCDPISEHNRLYWYRQTLGQGPEFLTYFQNEAQLEKSRLLSDRFSAERPKGSFSTLEIQRTEQGDSAMYLCASRPRSTEGTYEQYFGPGTRLTVT.

V is TRBV6-1 and J is TRBJ1-1; D uncertain. V gave up 3 bases and J gave up 3 bases, with 17 bases separating them. Germline V lookup: CDR1 MNHNS, CDR2 SASEGT. The CDR3 length is 16 residues. As DNA, the CDR3 is TGTGCCAGCAGTGAGGGAAGGCATAGGCCCGACACTGAAGCTTTCTTT. Translating gives CASSEGRHRPDTEAFF.

This clone occurred once. V usage is TRBV5-4 and J usage is TRBJ2-7; TRBD1 is a possible D gene (5 bases). This CDR3 contains 14 residues. V gave up 0 bases and J gave up 2 bases, with 9 bases separating them. The germline V gene has CDR1 SGHNT and CDR2 YYREEE (reference sequence). The CDR3 is CASSLEMGPYEQYF. The CDR3 nucleotides are TGTGCCAGCAGCTTGGAGATGGGGCCCTACGAGCAGTACTTC.

As to this clone: Other nucleotide sequences from this sample produce the same CDR3. This chain uses TRBV7-9 with TRBJ2-1, with unresolved D. Germline-derived CDR1 and CDR2 are SEHNR and FQNEAQ (reference sequence). V was clipped by 1 base and J by 7 bases, with 5 bases between them. This CDR3 region has 12 residues. The CDR3 region is CASSLGFNEQFF. The CDR3 DNA reads as TGTGCCAGCAGCTTAGGCTTTAATGAGCAGTTCTTC. The full variable domain, completed using reference TRBV7-9 and TRBJ2-1, is DTGVSQNPRHKITKRGQNVTFRCDPISEHNRLYWYRQTLGQGPEFLTYFQNEAQLEKSRLLSDRFSAERPKGSFSTLEIQRTEQGDSAMYLCASSLGFNEQFFGPGTRLTVL.

This sequence joins TRBV2 and TRBJ1-1; D possibly corresponds to TRBD1 (5 bases). CDR1 is SNHLY and CDR2 is FYNNEI in the germline V gene. This CDR3 has 15 residues. V gave up 2 bases and J gave up 0 bases, with 10 bases separating them. CDR3 sequence: CASSEFGGMNTEAFF. CDR3 in DNA: TGTGCCAGCAGTGAATTTGGGGGTATGAACACTGAAGCTTTCTTT.

The rearrangement links TRBV27 to TRBJ1-2, with no clear D. The germline V gene has CDR1 MNHEY and CDR2 SMNVEV (reference sequence). The CDR3 length is 15 residues. Between the trimmed V and J ends, which lost 6 bases and 6 bases, there was a span of 20 bases. CDR3 nucleotide sequence: TGTGCCAGCAGAGATAACCCGGACCGCTTTAATGGCTACACCTTC. It translates to CASRDNPDRFNGYTF.

This chain joins TRBV10-2 and TRBJ2-5; 11 nucleotides match TRBD2. CDR3 length: 15 residues. Germline-derived CDR1 and CDR2 are WSHSY and SAAADI. The J segment lost 5 bases and the V segment lost 3 bases, leaving 5 bases of the junction unmatched. The CDR3 DNA follows: TGCGCCAGCAGTGATTTAGCGGGAGGGCAGGAGACCCAGTACTTC. This translates into CASSDLAGGQETQYF.

The table lists this clone with a count of one. This chain connects TRBV4-1 to TRBJ2-2, with D possibly matching TRBD1 (5 bases). This CDR3 is 16 amino acids long. V lost 1 base, J lost 2 bases, and 11 bases lay in between. Germline-derived CDR1 and CDR2 are MGHRA and YSYEKL. CDR3 bases: TGCGCCAGCAGCCAAGTGCGGACACTTAACACCGGGGAGCTGTTTTTT. It encodes CASSQVRTLNTGELFF.

The chain combines TRBV27 with TRBJ2-7; 11 nucleotides line up with TRBD1. Trimming cost V 6 bases and J 7 bases; bases outside gene matches: 8. CDR3 length equals 14 residues. Per germline, CDR1 MNHEY and CDR2 SMNVEV (reference sequence). The CDR3, as DNA: TGTGCCAGCAGGAAGGGACAGGGGGTTTGGGAGCAGTACTTC. Its protein product is CASRKGQGVWEQYF.

V usage is TRBV28 and J usage is TRBJ2-7, with 9 positions matching TRBD2. Germline V lookup: CDR1 MDHEN, CDR2 SYDVKM. J was trimmed by 7 bases and V by 3 bases; bases with no gene match: 7. The CDR3 extends over 14 amino acids. Here the CDR3 DNA reads TGTGCCAGCAGTTTGGCGGGAGGGCCTCAAGAGCAGTACTTC. Encoded protein: CASSLAGGPQEQYF.

This clone was observed a handful of times. The chain uses TRBV27 and TRBJ1-2; D remains unclear. Trimming shortened V by 7 bases and J by 6 bases, and 15 bases separated the two germline ends. This CDR3 is built from 13 residues. Germline V gene lookup returns CDR1 MNHEY and CDR2 SMNVEV (reference sequence). DNA for the CDR3: TGTGCCAGCACGTTTCGTGGTGCCGATGGCTACACCTTC. It is translated as CASTFRGADGYTF.

V is TRBV10-1 and J is TRBJ2-5; D is perhaps TRBD1 (5 bases). The assigned J gene may be wrong: the sequence end matches TRBJ2-7 better. This CDR3 region has 13 residues. Germline-derived CDR1 and CDR2 are WNHNN and SYGVQD (reference sequence). CDR3 loop: CASSGGRSHEQYF. As DNA, the CDR3 is TGCGCCAGCAGTGGGGGCAGATCCCACGAGCAGTACTTC.

The gene calls are TRBV7-3 and TRBJ2-2; maybe TRBD2 (5 bases). V was clipped by 2 bases and J by 2 bases, with 12 bases between them. Germline V CDR1 and CDR2: SGHTA, FQGTGA. The CDR3 is 16 amino acids. CDR3 residues: CASSLRRTANTGELFF. The CDR3 DNA reads as TGTGCCAGCAGCTTACGGAGGACTGCTAACACCGGGGAGCTGTTTTTT.